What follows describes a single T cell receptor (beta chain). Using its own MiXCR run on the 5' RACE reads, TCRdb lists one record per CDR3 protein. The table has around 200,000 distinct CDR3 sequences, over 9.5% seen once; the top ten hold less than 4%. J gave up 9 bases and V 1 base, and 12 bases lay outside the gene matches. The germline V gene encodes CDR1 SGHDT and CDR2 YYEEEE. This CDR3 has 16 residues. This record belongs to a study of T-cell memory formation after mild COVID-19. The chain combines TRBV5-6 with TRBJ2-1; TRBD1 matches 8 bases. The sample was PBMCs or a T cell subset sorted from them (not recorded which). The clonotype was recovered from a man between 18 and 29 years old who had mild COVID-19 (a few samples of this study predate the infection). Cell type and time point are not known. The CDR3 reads CASSLSSGQGDGEQFF. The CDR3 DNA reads TGTGCCAGCAGCTTGTCTTCCGGACAGGGCGACGGTGAGCAGTTCTTC.